The 8 T cell receptor beta chains given below trace back to one sample, sequenced in a study of cytomegalovirus exposure and HLA in healthy donors. A multiplex PCR was run with 60 Vbeta primers and 13 Jbeta primers. Profiled with immunoSEQ multiplex PCR; TCRdb holds only in-frame clones, not every one. The sample carries 100,000 or so clones, about three quarters recorded once. The specimen was PBMCs. The receptor source for this set is a middle-aged woman in good health and CMV-seropositive.

This chain connects TRBV7-2 to TRBJ2-7, with D perhaps matching TRBD2 (5 bases). Per the germline V gene, CDR1 is SGHTA and CDR2 is FQGNSA. Between the trimmed V and J ends, which lost 3 bases and 9 bases, there was a span of 12 bases. CDR3 length: 12 residues. The CDR3 loop is CASSFEGARQYF. The CDR3 DNA is TGTGCCAGCAGCTTTGAGGGCGCCCGGCAGTACTTC.

This clone was observed a handful of times. The chain uses TRBV29-1 and TRBJ1-6; D might be TRBD1 (6 bases). CDR3 length equals 14 residues. V was clipped by 4 bases and J by 7 bases, with 14 bases between them. Germline CDR1 reads SQVTM; CDR2 reads ANQGSEA. CDR3 nucleotides: TGCAGCGTTGGGGAAACAGGGCCAAATTCACCCCTCCACTTT. Amino acids: CSVGETGPNSPLHF. Full variable domain (remainder filled in from reference TRBV29-1 and TRBJ1-6): SAVISQKPSRDICQRGTSLTIQCQVDSQVTMMFWYRQQPGQSLTLIATANQGSEATYESGFVIDKFPISRPNLTFSTLTVSNMSPEDSSIYLCSVGETGPNSPLHFGNGTRLTVT.

This clone was detected only a few times. The V and J genes are TRBV19 and TRBJ2-4, with 7 bases identical to TRBD2. The germline CDR1 and CDR2 sequences are LNHDA and SQIVND (reference sequence). This CDR3 is built from 16 residues. Trimming removed 5 bases from V and 0 bases from J; junction bases left unmatched: 7. The CDR3: CASSASGTVAKNIQYF. Here the CDR3 DNA reads TGTGCCAGTAGTGCTAGCGGAACTGTAGCCAAAAACATTCAGTACTTC.

The rearrangement joins TRBV5-1 to TRBJ1-4; 7 nucleotides align to TRBD1. The V and J ends lost 5 bases and 7 bases, in that order; junction bases with no gene match: 5. Germline V CDR1 and CDR2: SGHRS, YFSETQ. The CDR3 runs to 13 residues. CDR3 region: CASRGQLGEKLFF. The CDR3 coding sequence is TGCGCCAGCAGGGGACAGCTAGGTGAAAAACTGTTTTTT.

V usage is TRBV7-2 and J usage is TRBJ2-7, with D perhaps TRBD2 (5 bases). The length of the CDR3 is 14 residues. Deletions cut 5 bases from V and 6 bases from J, with 17 bases between. Germline CDR1 is SGHTA and CDR2 is FQGNSA. DNA of the CDR3: TGTGCCAGCAGCCCCGGGCCGGCGGGTTCCGAGCAGTACTTC. This translates into CASSPGPAGSEQYF.

As for this clone: The germline gene is not matched at one end of the junction; a read error may be the cause. The CDR3 here is CSSSLVGRISYEQYF. CDR3 in DNA: TGTTCCAGCAGCTTAGTTGGGCGTATATCCTACGAGCAGTACTTC. The rearrangement joins TRBV7-9 to TRBJ2-7, with D unresolved. In germline, CDR1 is SEHNR, CDR2 FQNEAQ (reference sequence). This CDR3 comprises 15 residues. The variable domain in full, with the rest retrieved from reference TRBV7-9 and TRBJ2-7, is DTGVSQNPRHKITKRGQNVTFRCDPISEHNRLYWYRQTLGQGPEFLTYFQNEAQLEKSRLLSDRFSAERPKGSFSTLEIQRTEQGDSAMYLCSSSLVGRISYEQYFGPGTRLTVT.

This clone was detected a few times. The genes are TRBV5-1 and TRBJ2-3, with D maybe TRBD1 (5 bases). The CDR3 is made up of 13 amino acids. Trimming shortened V by 3 bases and J by 3 bases, and 8 bases separated the two germline ends. Germline V gene lookup returns CDR1 SGHRS and CDR2 YFSETQ. The CDR3 coding sequence is TGCGCCAGCAGCTCAGGGAAGACAGATACGCAGTATTTT. Residues: CASSSGKTDTQYF.

J is TRBJ1-4 and V is TRBV6-6; no firm D call. V was cut by 6 bases and J by 0 bases, with 11 bases left in between. This CDR3 has 15 residues. CDR1 is MNHNY, CDR2 SVGAGI, per germline (reference sequence). Written as DNA, the CDR3 is TGTGCCAGCAGCCCGAACTATTCAACTAATGAAAAACTGTTTTTT. Translating gives CASSPNYSTNEKLFF.